What follows are 22 T cell receptor beta chains derived from one specimen sequenced in a study of T cells in Graves' hyperthyroidism and ophthalmopathy. Regions amplified from RNA transcripts were the TCR beta CDR3 regions. Primed by the HTBI set, a first-round RT-PCR was run on the TCR CDR3. One entry per CDR3 protein, called by TCRdb with MiXCR from the multiplex PCR reads. The table lists 500,000 to 600,000 distinct CDR3 sequences, 15% to 20% of them singletons. The source material was blood. The receptor set was obtained from a man between 35 and 55 years old with Graves' ophthalmopathy.

This clonotype was found many times. The gene calls are TRBV2 and TRBJ1-5; tentatively, D is TRBD1 (5 bases). V lost 8 bases, J lost 2 bases, and 13 bases lay in between. The CDR3 is 14 residues long. Germline V CDR1 and CDR2: SNHLY, FYNNEI. The CDR3 DNA sequence: TGTGCCAGCCTGGGGGAAGGAGGCAATCAGCCCCAGCATTTT. Translated, it gives CASLGEGGNQPQHF.

This clonotype appeared many times. The chain recombines TRBV7-9 with TRBJ2-7; the D call may be TRBD1 or TRBD2 (5 bases each). The CDR3 contains 18 residues. Germline V gene sequence: CDR1 SEHNR, CDR2 FQNEAQ (reference sequence). With 5 bases removed from V and 3 bases from J, the gap between germline ends came to 26 bases. CDR3 in DNA: TGTGCCAGCAGCGCGGAAAAGGGACCCAGCCGACGGGGCTACGAGCAGTACTTC. Its translation: CASSAEKGPSRRGYEQYF. The full variable domain, with the rest looked up from reference TRBV7-9 and TRBJ2-7, is DTGVSQNPRHKITKRGQNVTFRCDPISEHNRLYWYRQTLGQGPEFLTYFQNEAQLEKSRLLSDRFSAERPKGSFSTLEIQRTEQGDSAMYLCASSAEKGPSRRGYEQYFGPGTRLTVT.

The sample holds many counts of this clonotype. The J gene is TRBJ2-1, the V gene TRBV28, with 7 nucleotides matching TRBD2. CDR3 length equals 14 residues. Looked up from germline, CDR1 is MDHEN and CDR2 is SYDVKM. V was pared by 2 bases and J by 5 bases, with 3 bases of the junction left unmatched. The CDR3 DNA sequence: TGTGCCAGCAGTTTACAGCGGGAACACAATGAGCAGTTCTTC. The encoded protein is CASSLQREHNEQFF.

The chain combines TRBV20-1 with TRBJ2-7; the match to TRBD2 covers 9 bases. The V segment lost 6 bases and the J segment 5 bases; nucleotides outside the gene matches: 8. Germline assignment: CDR1 DFQATT and CDR2 SNEGSKA (reference sequence). CDR3 length: 13 amino acids. The CDR3 coding sequence is TGCAGTGCCATAGCGGGGGAGGTTAACGAGCAGTACTTC. Its translation: CSAIAGEVNEQYF.

The V gene is TRBV6-8, the J gene TRBJ2-4; TRBD1 matches 11 bases. With V trimmed by 6 bases and J by 6 bases, 7 bases remained unmatched. CDR3 length: 15 amino acids. From germline, CDR1 is MNHGY and CDR2 SAAAGT. In DNA form, the CDR3 reads TGTGCCAGCAGCTCAGGACAGGGGGCCGGAAACATTCAGTACTTC. This encodes CASSSGQGAGNIQYF.

The rearrangement joins TRBV6-1 to TRBJ1-4; D may be TRBD1 (5 bases). The V end lost 5 bases, the J end lost 8 bases, and 18 bases lay between the germline ends. Germline CDR1 is MNHNS and CDR2 is SASEGT. The CDR3 spans 15 residues. The CDR3, as DNA: TGTGCCAGCAGTCTCGGAAAGGGGCGCGGGGAAAAACTGTTTTTT. Translated: CASSLGKGRGEKLFF.

V usage is TRBV29-1 and J usage is TRBJ2-4; 7 nucleotides line up with TRBD2. V dropped 5 bases and J dropped 7; count of bases not matched to a gene: 8. Germline V gene sequence: CDR1 SQVTM, CDR2 ANQGSEA. The CDR3 consists of 13 residues. The DNA of the CDR3 is TGCAGCGTTCGGGCGGGAGAAGTCAACATTCAGTACTTC. Amino acids: CSVRAGEVNIQYF.

This clonotype was found many times. The chain links TRBV2 to TRBJ1-1; 7 bases match TRBD1. Trimming at V came to 8 bases and at J to 8 bases, leaving 8 bases not matched to a gene. CDR1 is SNHLY and CDR2 is FYNNEI in the germline V gene. The CDR3 covers 12 residues. CDR3: CASPRQGGEAFF. DNA of the CDR3: TGTGCCAGCCCTCGACAGGGAGGCGAAGCTTTCTTT. Full variable domain (remainder filled in from reference TRBV2 and TRBJ1-1): EPEVTQTPSHQVTQMGQEVILRCVPISNHLYFYWYRQILGQKVEFLVSFYNNEISEKSEIFDDQFSVERPDGSNFTLKIRSTKLEDSAMYFCASPRQGGEAFFGQGTRLTVV.

There are a few counts of this clonotype. The chain links TRBV30 to TRBJ1-4; 7 nucleotides line up with TRBD1. The CDR3 sequence is 14 residues long. Germline loops: CDR1 GTSNPN, CDR2 SVGIG (reference sequence). V lost 0 bases to trimming and J lost 7 bases; unmatched junction nucleotides: 5. The CDR3 is CAWSVKGAREKLFF. The CDR3 DNA follows: TGTGCCTGGAGTGTAAAGGGGGCGCGTGAAAAACTGTTTTTT.

There are a few counts of this clonotype. This sequence joins TRBV20-1 and TRBJ2-7; D is unresolved. The CDR3 sequence is 13 residues long. Germline V gives CDR1 DFQATT, CDR2 SNEGSKA (reference sequence). V lost 3 bases to trimming and J lost 0 bases, with 9 bases between them. CDR3 bases: TGCAGTGCTAGGCTCTATTCCTCCTACGAGCAGTACTTC. Protein: CSARLYSSYEQYF.

Notes on this clonotype: At one boundary the junction diverges from the germline segment, which might be a read error. The V call is TRBV19, the J call TRBJ2-7, with TRBD1 as a possible D gene (6 bases). CDR3 length: 20 amino acids. CDR1 and CDR2 (germline): LNHDA, SQIVND (reference sequence). CDR3 DNA: TGTGTCAGTGTCATCTCTGACAGGCCTAATTTAACCTATTCCCGGGGCGAGCAGTACTTC. The encoded protein is CVSVISDRPNLTYSRGEQYF.

For the CDR3, the DNA is TGTGCCACCAGTGATCCAGGGAGAGATACGCAGTATTTT. This codes for CATSDPGRDTQYF. The rearrangement joins TRBV24-1 to TRBJ2-3; TRBD1 or TRBD2 may be the D gene (5 bases each). Germline loops: CDR1 KGHDR, CDR2 SFDVKD. The V and J ends lost 3 bases and 5 bases respectively, with 8 bases between them. The CDR3 extends over 13 amino acids.

This clonotype occurred many times. V and J are TRBV3-1 and TRBJ2-2; TRBD1 matches 11 bases. J lost 3 bases, V lost 1 base, and 7 bases had no gene match. The CDR3 has 18 residues. The germline V gene encodes CDR1 LGHDT and CDR2 YNNKEL (reference sequence). The CDR3 nucleotides read TGTGCCAGCAGCCAAGTTGTCGGACAGGGGGCTTACACCGGGGAGCTGTTTTTT. Its protein product is CASSQVVGQGAYTGELFF. Variable domain in full (rest from reference TRBV3-1 and TRBJ2-2): DTAVSQTPKYLVTQMGNDKSIKCEQNLGHDTMYWYKQDSKKFLKIMFSYNNKELIINETVPNRFSPKSPDKAHLNLHINSLELGDSAVYFCASSQVVGQGAYTGELFFGEGSRLTVL.

The rearrangement links TRBV7-9 to TRBJ1-5, with D tentatively TRBD1 (6 bases). CDR3 length equals 15 residues. From germline, CDR1 is SEHNR and CDR2 FQNEAQ (reference sequence). Trimming shortened V by 1 base and J by 7 bases, and 14 bases separated the two germline ends. CDR3 DNA: TGTGCCAGCAGCTTAGAACGGGGGCGCCGGCAGCCCCAGCATTTT. Translated: CASSLERGRRQPQHF. Together with reference TRBV7-9 and TRBJ1-5, the CDR3 gives the full variable domain: DTGVSQNPRHKITKRGQNVTFRCDPISEHNRLYWYRQTLGQGPEFLTYFQNEAQLEKSRLLSDRFSAERPKGSFSTLEIQRTEQGDSAMYLCASSLERGRRQPQHFGDGTRLSIL.

This clonotype showed up many times. This chain links TRBV18 with TRBJ1-6; no definite D call. There are 14 residues in the CDR3. Deletions cut 1 base from V and 8 bases from J, with 9 bases between. The germline CDR1 and CDR2 sequences are KGHSH and LQKENI. The CDR3 DNA follows: TGTGCCAGCTCACCACGGGATAGAGATTCACCCCTCCACTTT. Translation gives CASSPRDRDSPLHF.

This clonotype was detected a few times. The rearrangement uses TRBV7-3 and TRBJ2-3; 11 bases are shared with TRBD2. CDR1 is SGHTA and CDR2 is FQGTGA in the germline V gene. V dropped 4 bases and J dropped 3; count of bases not matched to a gene: 6. The CDR3 has 16 residues. The CDR3 loop is CASSSTTSGMTDTQYF. CDR3 in DNA: TGTGCCAGCAGCTCGACGACTAGCGGGATGACAGATACGCAGTATTTT.

This clonotype was seen at least ten times. The genes are TRBV7-2 and TRBJ1-2; D remains ambiguous. V gave up 1 base and J gave up 0 bases, with 15 bases separating them. From germline, CDR1 is SGHTA and CDR2 FQGNSA. This CDR3 spans 17 amino acids. The CDR3 DNA is TGTGCCAGCAGCTTAGTGCCTCCGGGGTTAGCTAACTATGGCTACACCTTC. Its translation: CASSLVPPGLANYGYTF.

Concerning this clonotype: A much larger clone differs by one base, so this may be a read error. The J gene is TRBJ2-7, the V gene TRBV5-1, with 14 nucleotides matching TRBD2. The germline CDR1 and CDR2 sequences are SGHRS and YFSETQ. There are 15 residues in the CDR3. In DNA form, the CDR3 reads TGTGCCAGCAGCATAGGACTAGCGGGAGGCCACGAGCAGTACTTC. Translated, it gives CASSIGLAGGHEQYF. Complete variable domain (other parts from reference TRBV5-1 and TRBJ2-7): KAGVTQTPRYLIKTRGQQVTLSCSPISGHRSVSWYQQTPGQGLQFLFEYFSETQRNKGNFPGRFSGRQFSNSRSEMNVSTLELGDSALYLCASSIGLAGGHEQYFGPGTRLTVT.

This clonotype was picked up a small number of times. The V call is TRBV3-1, the J call TRBJ1-4; D gene unclear. CDR1 is LGHDT, CDR2 YNNKEL, per germline (reference sequence). Trimming removed 3 bases from V and 8 bases from J, with 10 bases in between. The CDR3 extends over 13 amino acids. The CDR3 nucleotides are TGTGCCAGCAGCCAGCTGTTAATAGAAAAACTGTTTTTT. Protein: CASSQLLIEKLFF. The complete variable domain, with remaining parts taken from reference TRBV3-1 and TRBJ1-4, reads DTAVSQTPKYLVTQMGNDKSIKCEQNLGHDTMYWYKQDSKKFLKIMFSYNNKELIINETVPNRFSPKSPDKAHLNLHINSLELGDSAVYFCASSQLLIEKLFFGSGTQLSVL.

About this clonotype: The junction differs from germline at one of its ends, possibly a read error. The chain carries TRBV18 and TRBJ2-1; 14 bases align to TRBD2. The CDR3 has 18 amino acids. From germline, CDR1 is KGHSH and CDR2 LQKENI. CDR3 sequence reads: CAGSPHGLAGGQRNEQFF. The CDR3 nucleotides are TGTGCCGGCTCACCACATGGACTAGCGGGGGGCCAAAGGAATGAGCAGTTCTTC.

The table lists this clonotype with a count of one. This may come from a read error, since a much larger clone is one base off. This chain connects TRBV27 to TRBJ2-2; 7 bases agree with TRBD1. The CDR3 is made up of 16 amino acids. Germline-derived CDR1 and CDR2 are MNHEY and SMNVEV (reference sequence). CDR3 region: CVSSYSGTANTGELFF. CDR3 in DNA: TGTGTCAGCAGTTACTCCGGGACAGCGAACACCGGGGAGCTGTTTTTT.

Only a few counts were recorded for this clonotype. This chain joins TRBV20-1 and TRBJ2-1; 11 bases line up with TRBD2. Germline V gene lookup returns CDR1 DFQATT and CDR2 SNEGSKA (reference sequence). CDR3 size: 16 residues. After removal of 6 bases from V and 10 bases from J, the junction contained 17 bases not matched to a gene. For the CDR3, the DNA is TGCAGTGCCCCCGGGCCCCTAGCGGGAGGCCGTAGGGAGCAGTTCTTC. Translation gives CSAPGPLAGGRREQFF.